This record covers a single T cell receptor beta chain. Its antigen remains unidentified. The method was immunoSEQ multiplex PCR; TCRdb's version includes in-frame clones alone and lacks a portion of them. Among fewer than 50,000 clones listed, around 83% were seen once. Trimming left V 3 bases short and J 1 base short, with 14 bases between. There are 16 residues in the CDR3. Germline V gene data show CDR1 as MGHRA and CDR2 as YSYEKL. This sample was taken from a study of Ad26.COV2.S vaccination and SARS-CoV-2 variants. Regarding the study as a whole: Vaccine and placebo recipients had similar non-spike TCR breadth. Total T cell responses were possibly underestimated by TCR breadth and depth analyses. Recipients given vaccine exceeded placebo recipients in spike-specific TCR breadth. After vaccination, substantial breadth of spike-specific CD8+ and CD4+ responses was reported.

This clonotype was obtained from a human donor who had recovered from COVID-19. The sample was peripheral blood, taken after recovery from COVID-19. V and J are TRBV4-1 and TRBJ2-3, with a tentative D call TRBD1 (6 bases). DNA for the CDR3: TGCGCCAGCAGCCAGGTTGTGCGGACAGGCACAGATACGCAGTATTTT. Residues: CASSQVVRTGTDTQYF.